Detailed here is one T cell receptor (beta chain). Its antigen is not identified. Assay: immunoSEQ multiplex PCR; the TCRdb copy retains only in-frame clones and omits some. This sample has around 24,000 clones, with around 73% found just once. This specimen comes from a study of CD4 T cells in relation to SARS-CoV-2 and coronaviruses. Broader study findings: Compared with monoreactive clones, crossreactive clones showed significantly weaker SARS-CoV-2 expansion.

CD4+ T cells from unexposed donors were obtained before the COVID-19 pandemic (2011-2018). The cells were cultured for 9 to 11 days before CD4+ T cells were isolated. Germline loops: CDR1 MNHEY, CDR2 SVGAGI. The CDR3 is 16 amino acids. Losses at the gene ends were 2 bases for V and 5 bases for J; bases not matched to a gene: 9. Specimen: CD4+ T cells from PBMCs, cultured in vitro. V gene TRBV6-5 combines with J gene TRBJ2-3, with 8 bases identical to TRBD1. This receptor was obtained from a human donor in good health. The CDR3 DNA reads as TGTGCCAGCAGTTACCAAGGCAGGGGGCATGTAGATACGCAGTATTTT. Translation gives CASSYQGRGHVDTQYF.